Listed below are T cell receptor beta chains from one sample, sequenced in a study of naive CD8 T cells in extremely preterm neonates. TCRdb keeps only in-frame clones here, not all; method: immunoSEQ multiplex PCR. The sample consists of approximately 4,600 clones, less than 98% of them appearing once. Sequencing used naive CD8+ T cells from cord blood. The receptors were gathered from a newborn in good health. The CDR3 runs from the conserved cysteine through the conserved F or W. A D gene is named only where the DNA matches it firmly. Expanded clones are given a class, and other clones once, few, many or no size at all.

clone_size: .
v_call: TRBV6-1
d_call: TRBD1
j_call: TRBJ2-5
cdr3_nt: TGTGCCAGCAGTGACCTAGGGGGCCGGGAGACCCAGTACTTC
cdr3_aa: CASSDLGGRETQYF

clone_size: .
v_call: TRBV29-1
d_call: TRBD2
j_call: TRBJ2-7
cdr3_nt: TGCAGCGTTATTCTAGCGGGAGAATACGAGCAGTACTTC
cdr3_aa: CSVILAGEYEQYF

clone_size: .
v_call: TRBV4-1
d_call: .
j_call: TRBJ2-1
cdr3_nt: TGCGCCAGCAGCCAAGATCCTCAGTTAAAGGGGGGGCGGAACAATGAGCAGTTCTTC
cdr3_aa: CASSQDPQLKGGRNNEQFF

clone_size: .
v_call: TRBV10-3
d_call: TRBD1
j_call: TRBJ2-7
cdr3_nt: TGTGCCATCTCCGGACAGGGCCACGAGCAGTACTTC
cdr3_aa: CAISGQGHEQYF

clone_size: .
v_call: TRBV11-2
d_call: TRBD1
j_call: TRBJ2-7
cdr3_nt: TGTGCCAGCAGCTTAGGGACAGGGGGCTCCTACGAGCAGTACTTC
cdr3_aa: CASSLGTGGSYEQYF

clone_size: once
v_call: TRBV30
d_call: TRBD2
j_call: TRBJ2-5
cdr3_nt: TGTGCCTGGAGTGTAGCGGGAGTATTAGAGACCCAGTACTTC
cdr3_aa: CAWSVAGVLETQYF

clone_size: once
v_call: TRBV14
d_call: .
j_call: TRBJ1-1
cdr3_nt: TGTGCCAGCAGCCAAGGTTTCTACACTGAAGCTTTCTTT
cdr3_aa: CASSQGFYTEAFF

clone_size: .
v_call: TRBV2
d_call: .
j_call: TRBJ2-1
cdr3_nt: TGTGCCAGCAGCCGCGACAAGAGCTCCTACAATGAGCAGTTCTTC
cdr3_aa: CASSRDKSSYNEQFF

clone_size: .
v_call: TRBV11-3
d_call: .
j_call: TRBJ2-7
cdr3_nt: TGTGCCAGCAGCTTACAGGGCGAGCAGTACTTC
cdr3_aa: CASSLQGEQYF

clone_size: .
v_call: TRBV6-6
d_call: .
j_call: TRBJ2-3
cdr3_nt: TGTGCCAGCAGTTACTCGGGGGGACCCCCAGAGTCGCAGTATTTT
cdr3_aa: CASSYSGGPPESQYF

clone_size: .
v_call: TRBV5-4
d_call: TRBD1
j_call: TRBJ2-2
cdr3_nt: TGTGCCAGCAAAATCACAGGGGCGGGCACCGGGGAGCTGTTTTTT
cdr3_aa: CASKITGAGTGELFF

clone_size: once
v_call: TRBV6-5
d_call: .
j_call: TRBJ1-2
cdr3_nt: TGTGCCAGCAGTTCGTACATTACAGGGATCGATGGCTACACCTTC
cdr3_aa: CASSSYITGIDGYTF

clone_size: .
v_call: TRBV11-2
d_call: TRBD2
j_call: TRBJ2-5
cdr3_nt: TGTGCCAGCAGCTTGGGACTAGCGGGGGGGCAAGAGACCCAGTACTTC
cdr3_aa: CASSLGLAGGQETQYF

clone_size: .
v_call: TRBV27
d_call: .
j_call: TRBJ1-5
cdr3_nt: TGTGCCAGCAGTTTAGGCGGCGGGCAGCAGCCCCAGCATTTT
cdr3_aa: CASSLGGGQQPQHF

clone_size: .
v_call: TRBV4-3
d_call: TRBD1
j_call: TRBJ2-2
cdr3_nt: TGCGCCAGCAGCCAAGGGACAGGGAACACCGGGGAGCTGTTTTTT
cdr3_aa: CASSQGTGNTGELFF

clone_size: .
v_call: TRBV9
d_call: .
j_call: TRBJ2-6
cdr3_nt: TGTGCCAGCAGCGGCGAAGGACTCGGGGGATGGAAGTCTGGGGCCAACGTCCTGACTTTC
cdr3_aa: CASSGEGLGGWKSGANVLTF

clone_size: .
v_call: TRBV12-5
d_call: TRBD1
j_call: TRBJ2-1
cdr3_nt: TGTGCTAGTGGTTTCTCAACGGGACAGGAGAACAATGAGCAGTTCTTC
cdr3_aa: CASGFSTGQENNEQFF

clone_size: .
v_call: TRBV4-3
d_call: .
j_call: TRBJ2-1
cdr3_nt: TGCGCCAGCAGCCAAGATTGGCGGGGTCCCAACAATGAGCAGTTCTTC
cdr3_aa: CASSQDWRGPNNEQFF

clone_size: .
v_call: TRBV19
d_call: .
j_call: TRBJ1-1
cdr3_nt: TGTGCCAGTCTAGACTGGGGGCCGGGGAACACTGAAGCTTTCTTT
cdr3_aa: CASLDWGPGNTEAFF

clone_size: .
v_call: TRBV7-8
d_call: .
j_call: TRBJ2-7
cdr3_nt: TGTGCCAGCAGCTTGTCAGGGGACTACGAGCAGTACTTC
cdr3_aa: CASSLSGDYEQYF

clone_size: once
v_call: TRBV4-2
d_call: .
j_call: TRBJ2-1
cdr3_nt: TGTGCCAGCAGCCAAGATTCGGTAGCTTATCGCTCCTACAATGAGCAGTTCTTC
cdr3_aa: CASSQDSVAYRSYNEQFF

clone_size: .
v_call: TRBV4-1
d_call: TRBD2
j_call: TRBJ2-3
cdr3_nt: TGCGCCAGCAGCCAAGACGTGGGAGGGACTAGCGGGAGAGGGGGCCCAGATACGCAGTATTTT
cdr3_aa: CASSQDVGGTSGRGGPDTQYF

clone_size: .
v_call: TRBV9
d_call: TRBD2
j_call: TRBJ2-1
cdr3_nt: TGTGCCAGCAGCCCTCCCCCGGGACTAGGGTCCAATGAGCAGTTCTTC
cdr3_aa: CASSPPPGLGSNEQFF

clone_size: .
v_call: TRBV27
d_call: TRBD1
j_call: TRBJ2-5
cdr3_nt: TGTGCCAGCAGGGGACAGTACCAAGAGACCCAGTACTTC
cdr3_aa: CASRGQYQETQYF

clone_size: .
v_call: TRBV6-1
d_call: TRBD2
j_call: TRBJ2-3
cdr3_nt: TGTGCCAGCAGTGAACTAGCGGGGGGGCTTAGCACAGATACGCAGTATTTT
cdr3_aa: CASSELAGGLSTDTQYF

clone_size: .
v_call: TRBV19
d_call: TRBD1
j_call: TRBJ2-7
cdr3_nt: TGTGCCAGTAGTGCCCCGGGACAGGGCTCCTACGAGCAGTACTTC
cdr3_aa: CASSAPGQGSYEQYF

clone_size: .
v_call: TRBV30
d_call: TRBD1
j_call: TRBJ2-7
cdr3_nt: TGTGCCTGGAGTGTACAGGGGAGCGGACACGAGCAGTACTTC
cdr3_aa: CAWSVQGSGHEQYF

clone_size: .
v_call: TRBV5-4
d_call: .
j_call: TRBJ2-7
cdr3_nt: TGTGCCAGCAGCCTGCTAGCGAACCCTTACGAGCAGTACTTC
cdr3_aa: CASSLLANPYEQYF

clone_size: .
v_call: TRBV10-2
d_call: TRBD1
j_call: TRBJ1-6
cdr3_nt: TGCGCCAGCGGCGATACAGGGGACAATTCACCCCTCCACTTT
cdr3_aa: CASGDTGDNSPLHF

clone_size: .
v_call: TRBV28
d_call: TRBD1
j_call: TRBJ1-5
cdr3_nt: TGTGCCAGCAGGAACCGGGACAGGTTCAATCAGCCCCAGCATTTT
cdr3_aa: CASRNRDRFNQPQHF

clone_size: .
v_call: TRBV29-1
d_call: TRBD2
j_call: TRBJ2-1
cdr3_nt: TGCAGCGTTGAATGGCGGGAGAGATACAATGAGCAGTTCTTC
cdr3_aa: CSVEWRERYNEQFF

clone_size: .
v_call: TRBV10-1
d_call: .
j_call: TRBJ1-2
cdr3_nt: TGCGCCCCTAGGGGGGGGCACATCCTGACTAACTATGGCTACACCTTC
cdr3_aa: CAPRGGHILTNYGYTF

clone_size: .
v_call: TRBV28
d_call: .
j_call: TRBJ2-5
cdr3_nt: TGTGCCAGCAGTCCCGAAGAGACCCAGTACTTC
cdr3_aa: CASSPEETQYF

clone_size: .
v_call: TRBV5-1
d_call: TRBD2
j_call: TRBJ2-3
cdr3_nt: TGCGCCAGCAGCCCGGGACTAGCGGGGCTGGCAGATACGCAGTATTTT
cdr3_aa: CASSPGLAGLADTQYF

clone_size: .
v_call: TRBV4-1
d_call: .
j_call: TRBJ2-5
cdr3_nt: TGCGCCAGCAGCCAAGCCTCGGGGGTCCAAGAGACCCAGTACTTC
cdr3_aa: CASSQASGVQETQYF

clone_size: .
v_call: TRBV9
d_call: .
j_call: TRBJ2-2
cdr3_nt: TGTGCCAGCAGCGTAGGAGACACCGGGGAGCTGTTTTTT
cdr3_aa: CASSVGDTGELFF

clone_size: .
v_call: TRBV13
d_call: .
j_call: TRBJ1-1
cdr3_nt: TGTGCCAGCAGCTTAGGCCAGGGCACTGAAGCTTTCTTT
cdr3_aa: CASSLGQGTEAFF

clone_size: .
v_call: TRBV6-6
d_call: .
j_call: TRBJ1-1
cdr3_nt: TGTGCCAGCAGTTACGGGGAGAGCACTGAAGCTTTCTTT
cdr3_aa: CASSYGESTEAFF

clone_size: .
v_call: TRBV2
d_call: TRBD1
j_call: TRBJ2-4
cdr3_nt: TGTGCCAGCAGTGGACAGGGTGGGAACATTCAGTACTTC
cdr3_aa: CASSGQGGNIQYF

clone_size: .
v_call: TRBV27
d_call: .
j_call: TRBJ1-2
cdr3_nt: TGTGCCAGCAGTTTAGGGAGGGGCTATGGCTACACCTTC
cdr3_aa: CASSLGRGYGYTF

clone_size: .
v_call: TRBV27
d_call: TRBD2
j_call: TRBJ2-1
cdr3_nt: TGTGCCGCGAGCGGGGGGGCCCTTGAGGAGCAGTTCTTC
cdr3_aa: CAASGGALEEQFF

clone_size: .
v_call: TRBV2
d_call: TRBD2
j_call: TRBJ2-1
cdr3_nt: TGTGCCAGCAGCCGACTAGCGGGGGCCTACAATGAGCAGTTCTTC
cdr3_aa: CASSRLAGAYNEQFF